The 4 T cell receptor beta chains listed next were all sequenced from one sample in a study of shared clonotypes between healthy human individuals. The repertoire was sequenced with immunoSEQ multiplex PCR; TCRdb's copy has only in-frame clones and lacks some. The sample carries around 500,000 clones, over 65% recorded once. The sample taken for sequencing was PBMCs. The source of these receptors is a woman aged 40 to 55 in good health. Some clones in this sample may be carry-over from other donors' samples.

This chain joins TRBV29-1 and TRBJ2-3; D is unresolved. CDR3 length: 15 residues. Trimming shortened V by 0 bases and J by 3 bases, and 13 bases separated the two germline ends. Germline assignment: CDR1 SQVTM and CDR2 ANQGSEA. CDR3 protein: CSVEEAGFRTDTQYF. In nucleotides, the CDR3 is TGCAGCGTTGAAGAGGCCGGGTTCAGAACAGATACGCAGTATTTT.

The chain links TRBV29-1 to TRBJ2-3; D not resolved. The CDR3 has 13 amino acids. Trimming removed 7 bases at V and 2 bases at J, with 13 bases between. Germline assignment: CDR1 SQVTM and CDR2 ANQGSEA. For the CDR3, the DNA is TGCAGCGCCCCTAAAGGAGACACAGATACGCAGTATTTT. Translating gives CSAPKGDTDTQYF.

This clone was seen a few times. This chain connects TRBV6-1 to TRBJ2-7; tentatively, D is TRBD1 (6 bases). Germline-derived CDR1 and CDR2 are MNHNS and SASEGT. V gave up 6 bases and J gave up 0 bases, with 15 bases separating them. The CDR3 length is 15 residues. The CDR3 DNA reads as TGTGCCAGCAGGGGAATTGCAGGGGTCTCCTACGAGCAGTACTTC. This sequence encodes CASRGIAGVSYEQYF.

This chain uses TRBV9 with TRBJ2-5; D is perhaps TRBD2 (6 bases). V shed 0 bases and J shed 4 bases, with 13 bases lying between them. Germline values: CDR1 SGDLS, CDR2 YYNGEE. The CDR3 runs to 15 residues. This chain's CDR3 is CASSVGLLAAETQYF. CDR3 nucleotides: TGTGCCAGCAGCGTAGGACTACTAGCAGCAGAGACCCAGTACTTC.